This paragraph covers one T cell receptor beta chain sequence. The CDR3 length is 16 residues. Germline-derived CDR1 and CDR2 are MNHEY and SMNVEV (reference sequence). Trimming removed 2 bases from V and 0 bases from J; junction bases left unmatched: 4. Sequencing was at deep level. Repertoires were generated with immunoSEQ multiplex PCR, while TCRdb's copy carries only in-frame clones and drops some. The table records hundreds of thousands of clones, nearly 97% of them present only once. Naive CD8 cells comprised CD45RO-negative, CCR7-positively selected cells, excluding terminally differentiated effector memory CD45RA+ cells. Only Caucasian adults living in Nashville, Tennessee served as donors. This entry is derived from a study of shared clonotypes between healthy human individuals.

This sequence joins TRBV27 and TRBJ2-7; 10 bases line up with TRBD2. The sample taken for sequencing was naive CD8+ T cells sorted from blood. This clonotype was obtained from a woman under 40 in good health. The chain's CDR3 is CASSLIAGGPSYEQYF. CDR3 in DNA: TGTGCCAGCAGTTTAATAGCGGGAGGACCCTCCTACGAGCAGTACTTC.